Below, 24 T cell receptor beta chains from the same sample are listed, as sequenced in a study of metastatic and nonmetastatic thyroid tumors. No patient had received any treatment before thyroid surgery. TCRdb reprocessed the PCR reads via MiXCR. Among approximately 25,000 clones listed, 16% were seen once. The sample comprised blood. The receptor set was obtained from a male donor with papillary thyroid cancer or a benign thyroid nodule (not recorded which). Some clones in this sample may be carry-over from other donors' samples.

The chain is built from TRBV20-1 and TRBJ2-7; 9 bases agree with TRBD1. Germline V lookup: CDR1 DFQATT, CDR2 SNEGSKA (reference sequence). The CDR3 loop spans 13 amino acids. The trim removed 3 bases at V and 6 bases at J, leaving 6 bases unmatched. CDR3 amino acids: CSASWGQGREQYF. CDR3 DNA sequence: TGCAGTGCTAGTTGGGGACAGGGACGCGAGCAGTACTTC.

This clone appeared once. The gene calls are TRBV20-1 and TRBJ2-1, with TRBD2 matching 9 bases. Germline CDR1 DFQATT, CDR2 SNEGSKA (reference sequence). The ends lost 6 bases at V and 4 bases at J; junction bases unmatched: 10. The CDR3 length is 15 residues. Here the CDR3 reads CSALPVTSGYNEQFF. The CDR3 bases are TGCAGTGCCCTCCCTGTGACTAGCGGTTACAATGAGCAGTTCTTC.

A few counts support this clone. The chain combines TRBV6-1 with TRBJ2-2; TRBD2 aligns across 7 bases. The CDR3 totals 14 residues. The V gene's germline CDR1 is MNHNS and CDR2 SASEGT. V dropped 6 bases and J dropped 3; count of bases not matched to a gene: 4. CDR3 loop: CASSSGIHTGELFF. The CDR3, as DNA: TGTGCCAGCAGCAGCGGGATCCACACCGGGGAGCTGTTTTTT.

This chain links TRBV3-1 with TRBJ1-6, with TRBD1 as a possible D gene (5 bases). V lost 1 base and J lost 10, with 8 bases in between. Germline V gene sequence: CDR1 LGHDT, CDR2 YNNKEL (reference sequence). The CDR3 loop spans 13 amino acids. The CDR3 here is CASSQGRGSPLHF. The CDR3 region has the DNA TGTGCCAGCAGCCAAGGGCGGGGCTCACCCCTCCACTTT. The variable domain in full, with the rest retrieved from reference TRBV3-1 and TRBJ1-6, is DTAVSQTPKYLVTQMGNDKSIKCEQNLGHDTMYWYKQDSKKFLKIMFSYNNKELIINETVPNRFSPKSPDKAHLNLHINSLELGDSAVYFCASSQGRGSPLHFGNGTRLTVT.

The table lists this clone with many counts. The V call is TRBV7-9, the J call TRBJ2-4; D gene ambiguous. Germline V gene lookup returns CDR1 SEHNR and CDR2 FQNEAQ (reference sequence). Deletions cut 1 base from V and 0 bases from J, with 7 bases between. The CDR3 is 15 residues long. The CDR3 spells CASSLGYGAKNIQYF. CDR3 nucleotides: TGTGCCAGCAGCTTAGGGTATGGAGCCAAAAACATTCAGTACTTC.

This clone was counted at least ten times. This sequence joins TRBV6-1 and TRBJ1-1; 7 bases align to TRBD1. There are 13 residues in the CDR3. Trimming at V came to 7 bases and at J to 3 bases, leaving 5 bases not matched to a gene. The germline V gene has CDR1 MNHNS and CDR2 SASEGT. The CDR3 sequence is CASNLRGYTEAFF. CDR3 bases: TGTGCCAGCAACCTCAGGGGGTACACTGAAGCTTTCTTT.

CDR3 sequence reads: CASSYEGRDWTKETQYF. In nucleotides, the CDR3 is TGTGCCAGCAGTTACGAAGGGAGGGACTGGACCAAAGAGACCCAGTACTTC. This chain uses TRBV6-5 with TRBJ2-5; TRBD2 agrees at 7 bases. The germline V gene encodes CDR1 MNHEY and CDR2 SVGAGI. V dropped 2 bases and J dropped 3; count of bases not matched to a gene: 12. This CDR3 has 17 residues.

This clone was picked up many times. V usage is TRBV7-9 and J usage is TRBJ1-1; D remains unclear. The CDR3 length is 14 residues. CDR1 is SEHNR, CDR2 FQNEAQ, per germline (reference sequence). The V end was cut by 7 bases, the J end by 1 base, with 13 bases between. CDR3 protein: CASTRTGTNTEAFF. The CDR3 nucleotides read TGTGCCAGCACGCGTACGGGCACGAACACTGAAGCTTTCTTT.

The table lists this clone with a few counts. This may stem from a read error, because a much larger clone lies one nucleotide away. The chain couples TRBV2 to TRBJ1-4; a weak D match, TRBD1 (6 bases). CDR3 size: 14 residues. Germline CDR1 SNHLY, CDR2 FYNNEI. The DNA for the CDR3 is TGTGCCAGCAGTGTGGACAGTCGAGGGGAAAAACTGCTTTTT. It is translated as CASSVDSRGEKLLF.

This clone is classed as medium-sized. This chain joins TRBV2 and TRBJ2-1; no clear D gene. The V and J ends lost 4 bases and 0 bases respectively, with 7 bases between them. The CDR3 length is 14 residues. Germline values: CDR1 SNHLY, CDR2 FYNNEI. The CDR3 bases are TGTGCCAGCAGTGTTGCGTCCTCCTACAATGAGCAGTTCTTC. Translated, it gives CASSVASSYNEQFF.

Here the CDR3 DNA reads TGTGCCAGCAGACACACAGACAGGGTTGAGCAGTACTTC. This sequence encodes CASRHTDRVEQYF. This chain links TRBV27 with TRBJ2-7; 7 nucleotides agree with TRBD1. CDR3 length equals 13 residues. Unmatched junction bases numbered 9, after V lost 6 bases and J lost 7 bases. Germline CDR1 MNHEY, CDR2 SMNVEV (reference sequence).

In this sample, this clone turned up many times. The chain employs TRBV6-1 and TRBJ1-2, with D possibly TRBD1 on 5 matching bases. V was shortened by 8 bases and J by 8 bases, with 30 bases between the two germline ends. CDR3 length: 17 amino acids. Germline CDR1 reads MNHNS; CDR2 reads SASEGT. CDR3 coding DNA: TGTGCCAGCTCAAAGGCGGGGGGGGAAGTTTCGCGGGGAGGCTACACCTTC. This sequence encodes CASSKAGGEVSRGGYTF.

The count of this clone is one. This could be a read error, since a much larger clone is one nucleotide away. The chain links TRBV5-5 to TRBJ2-2; D not certain. Trimming cost V 6 bases and J 3 bases, with 9 bases left between them. Per germline, CDR1 SGHKS and CDR2 YYEKEE (reference sequence). CDR3 length: 13 residues. The CDR3 protein is CASIFWDTGELFF. The CDR3 nucleotides are TGTGCCAGCATCTTTTGGGACACCGGGGAGCTGTTTTTT. The full variable domain, with the rest looked up from reference TRBV5-5 and TRBJ2-2, is DAGVTQSPTHLIKTRGQQVTLRCSPISGHKSVSWYQQVLGQGPQFIFQYYEKEERGRGNFPDRFSARQFPNYSSELNVNALLLGDSALYLCASIFWDTGELFFGEGSRLTVL.

As regards this clone: This clone may be a read error of a much larger clone one base away. This chain connects TRBV20-1 to TRBJ2-1; 7 nucleotides align to TRBD2. The CDR3 loop spans 13 amino acids. Germline-derived CDR1 and CDR2 are DFQATT and SNEGSKA (reference sequence). CDR3: CSASGLAVNEQLF. CDR3 nucleotide sequence: TGCAGTGCTAGTGGGCTAGCGGTGAATGAGCAGCTCTTC.

With regard to this clone: The same CDR3 arises from other DNA sequences in this sample as well. V usage is TRBV12-3 or TRBV12-4 and J usage is TRBJ1-5; no reliable D call. V shed 4 bases and J shed 2 bases, with 15 bases lying between them. This CDR3 is built from 16 residues. The CDR3: CASSSIGGAGNQPQHF. The CDR3 coding sequence is TGTGCCAGCAGTTCTATTGGTGGTGCGGGCAATCAGCCCCAGCATTTT.

This clone appeared many times. This chain uses TRBV12-3 or TRBV12-4 with TRBJ2-1, with 11 bases aligning to TRBD2. With V trimmed by 4 bases and J by 6 bases, 2 bases remained unmatched. The CDR3 has 14 residues. The CDR3 sequence: CASSSGTSGNEQFF. The CDR3 DNA reads TGTGCCAGCAGTTCCGGGACTAGCGGCAATGAGCAGTTCTTC.

This clone was seen many times. This chain joins TRBV12-3 or TRBV12-4 and TRBJ2-7; D gene unclear. This CDR3 is built from 14 residues. The ends were cut back, 4 bases at V and 0 bases at J, with 10 bases in the middle. In nucleotides, the CDR3 is TGTGCCAGCAGTTACCGGCAGAGCTCCTACGAGCAGTACTTC. Amino acid sequence: CASSYRQSSYEQYF.

There are a few counts of this clone. The CDR3 is CSAPQTRWVDSPLHF. The CDR3, as DNA: TGCAGTGCTCCTCAAACCAGATGGGTGGATTCACCCCTCCACTTT. The chain uses TRBV20-1 and TRBJ1-6; no reliable D call. In germline, CDR1 is DFQATT, CDR2 SNEGSKA (reference sequence). This CDR3 comprises 15 residues. V dropped 5 bases and J dropped 8 bases, with 19 bases sitting between them.

The genes are TRBV18 and TRBJ1-2; 9 nucleotides line up with TRBD1. Germline CDR1 KGHSH, CDR2 LQKENI. The V and J ends lost 3 bases and 4 bases, in that order; junction bases with no gene match: 6. CDR3 size: 15 residues. The CDR3 DNA sequence: TGTGCCAGCTCACCCCCCGGGACAGGGCTCTATGGCTACACCTTC. It encodes CASSPPGTGLYGYTF.

The chain links TRBV2 to TRBJ2-1; TRBD2 agrees at 12 bases. This CDR3 is 18 amino acids long. V shed 4 bases, J shed 2 bases, and the junction held 9 bases outside the gene matches. Germline-derived CDR1 and CDR2 are SNHLY and FYNNEI. CDR3 DNA sequence: TGTGCCAGCAGTGCTACGGGACTAGCGGGTACCCCCTACAATGAGCAGTTCTTC. The encoded protein is CASSATGLAGTPYNEQFF. Full variable domain (missing parts from reference TRBV2 and TRBJ2-1): EPEVTQTPSHQVTQMGQEVILRCVPISNHLYFYWYRQILGQKVEFLVSFYNNEISEKSEIFDDQFSVERPDGSNFTLKIRSTKLEDSAMYFCASSATGLAGTPYNEQFFGPGTRLTVL.

A word on this clone: One junction end disagrees with the germline gene, perhaps due to a read error. CDR3 sequence reads: CASSEEGRNTEAFF. The CDR3 DNA reads as TGTGCCAGCAGCGAAGAGGGTCGGAACACTGAAGCTTTCTTT. The chain recombines TRBV14 with TRBJ1-1; D remains unclear. Germline V CDR1 and CDR2: SGHDN, FVKESK. The CDR3 runs 14 residues.

Many counts were recorded for this clone. The chain uses TRBV28 and TRBJ2-1; 7 bases match TRBD2. Losses at the gene ends were 6 bases for V and 10 bases for J; bases not matched to a gene: 6. CDR1 MDHEN and CDR2 SYDVKM come from the germline V gene. The length of the CDR3 is 12 residues. CDR3 coding DNA: TGTGCCAGCAGGGGGGGGGGGAAAGAGCAGTTCTTC. It is translated as CASRGGGKEQFF.

The chain has TRBV20-1 and TRBJ2-5; a weak D match, TRBD2 (6 bases). V was shortened by 4 bases and J by 2 bases, with 11 bases between the two germline ends. CDR1 and CDR2 (germline): DFQATT, SNEGSKA (reference sequence). The CDR3 is 13 amino acids. The DNA for the CDR3 is TGCAGTGCTATTGGGGGGAAACAAGAGACCCAGTACTTC. The encoded protein is CSAIGGKQETQYF.

This clone has at least ten counts. The chain is built from TRBV7-2 and TRBJ2-1; 7 bases align to TRBD2. The CDR3 spans 18 residues. Germline CDR1 is SGHTA and CDR2 is FQGNSA. Unmatched junction bases numbered 10, after V lost 2 bases and J lost 0 bases. The CDR3 DNA follows: TGTGCCAGCAGCTTACGCCCTAGCGGTTATAGCTCCTACAATGAGCAGTTCTTC. Translating it yields CASSLRPSGYSSYNEQFF.